The clone carrying this T cell receptor beta chain was observed a single time. As yet, its antigen is unknown. This sample is drawn from a study of shared clonotypes between healthy human individuals. Sorted-subset replicate PCR reactions contained 150 to 200 ng DNA, corresponding to around 30,000 T cell genomes. Clones were sequenced by immunoSEQ multiplex PCR, and TCRdb holds only the in-frame ones, with some missing. The table records approximately 720,000 clones, about 92% of them present only once. General study findings and limits: Naive CD4 clonotypes overlapped across a few donors at roughly 5.1%.

V lost 6 bases, J lost 10 bases, and 7 bases lay in between. CDR3 length: 10 amino acids. CDR1 and CDR2 from the germline V gene are MNHEY and SMNVEV (reference sequence). Only CD45RO-negative cells positively selected for CCR7 counted as naive CD8 cells, so terminally differentiated effector memory CD45RA+ cells were excluded. The donors, healthy adults who were HIV-negative, had experienced no recent acute infections or vaccinations. The sequence came from a man younger than 40 in good health. J is TRBJ2-1 and V is TRBV27; D not certain. The sample comprised naive CD8+ T cells sorted from blood. This CDR3 is CASRVREQFF. The CDR3 nucleotides read TGTGCCAGCAGGGTCCGAGAGCAGTTCTTC.